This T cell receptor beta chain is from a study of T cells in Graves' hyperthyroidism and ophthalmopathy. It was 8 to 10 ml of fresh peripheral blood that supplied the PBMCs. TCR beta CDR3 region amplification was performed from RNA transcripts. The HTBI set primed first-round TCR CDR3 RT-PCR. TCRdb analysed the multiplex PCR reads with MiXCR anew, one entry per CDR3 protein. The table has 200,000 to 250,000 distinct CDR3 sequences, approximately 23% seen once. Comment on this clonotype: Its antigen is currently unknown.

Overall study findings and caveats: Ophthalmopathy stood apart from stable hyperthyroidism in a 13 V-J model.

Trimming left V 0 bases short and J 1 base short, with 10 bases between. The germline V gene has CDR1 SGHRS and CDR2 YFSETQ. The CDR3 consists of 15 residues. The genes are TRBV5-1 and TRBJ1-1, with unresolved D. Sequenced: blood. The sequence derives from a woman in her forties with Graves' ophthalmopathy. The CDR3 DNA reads TGCGCCAGCAGCTTGGATCGCAGGAGGAACACTGAAGCTTTCTTT. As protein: CASSLDRRRNTEAFF. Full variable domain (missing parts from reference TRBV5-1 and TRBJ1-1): KAGVTQTPRYLIKTRGQQVTLSCSPISGHRSVSWYQQTPGQGLQFLFEYFSETQRNKGNFPGRFSGRQFSNSRSEMNVSTLELGDSALYLCASSLDRRRNTEAFFGQGTRLTVV.